This TCR beta chain was captured by sequencing in a study of blood T cells in healthy people across ages. Every participating donor contributed around 9.5 milliliters of peripheral blood through a draw. The ends lost 6 bases at V and 2 bases at J; junction bases unmatched: 7. Germline CDR1 is MNHEY and CDR2 is SVGEGT. CDR3 length: 15 amino acids. The second PCR ran about 6 to 12 cycles with a sample-barcoded 5' primer and J-beta primers. Researchers report that a template-switch adaptor with 12 random nucleotides tagged each cDNA molecule. TCRdb re-called the 5' RACE reads through MiXCR, storing one row per CDR3 protein. Found here are approximately 800,000 distinct CDR3 sequences, 25% of them singletons; the top ten hold approximately 4%. These data also formed part of another study, on T cells of mothers and their children. That work states: The sample comes from several healthy Caucasian donors: mothers and children. Researchers put all of the extracted RNA into cDNA synthesis, using approximately 1.5 ug per 15 ul.

This sequence was found in a boy between 10 and 17 years old in good health. The sample comprised blood. The gene calls are TRBV6-2 or TRBV6-3 and TRBJ1-3; 7 bases are shared with TRBD1. The CDR3 DNA is TGTGCCAGCAGACCGGGACAGAAGGCTGGAAACACCATATATTTT. Protein sequence: CASRPGQKAGNTIYF.